Given below is one TCR beta chain in context. As yet, its antigen is unknown. Profiled with immunoSEQ multiplex PCR; TCRdb holds only in-frame clones, not every one. The sample carries 100,000 to 150,000 clones, over 80% recorded once. This CDR3 comprises 11 residues. Per the germline V gene, CDR1 is DFQATT and CDR2 is SNEGSKA (reference sequence). This entry belongs to a study of T cell responses to AZD1222 COVID-19 vaccine. Study observations and caveats: Unmutated variant regions are reportedly the target of nearly half of TCRs that are spike-specific. In a largely white British group with more females than males, clonal diversity was possibly underestimated. Vaccination with two AZD1222 doses was followed by a rise in Spike-specific TCR breadth and depth.

Here the sequenced sample was peripheral blood, taken on day 0 of AZD1222 vaccination. J is TRBJ2-1 and V is TRBV20-1; 8 bases agree with TRBD2. This clonotype was obtained from an adult in good health. This CDR3 reads CSAISGEEQFF. The CDR3 coding sequence is TGCAGCGCCATTAGCGGGGAAGAGCAGTTCTTC.